The 9 T cell receptor beta chains below all came from one sample that was sequenced in a study of T cell changes during pregnancy in multiple sclerosis. Sequencing was performed with immunoSEQ multiplex PCR; in TCRdb, only in-frame clones are kept and a portion is missing. The table shows under 45,000 clones, with roughly 91% occurring only once. The source was peripheral blood, collected in the second trimester of pregnancy. These receptor sequences come from a female donor in good health, enrolled as a control in a pregnancy study.

CDR3 nucleotides: TGTGCCAGCAGCGACAATCTACGACAGGGAAAGGAGACCCAGTACTTC. Amino acid sequence: CASSDNLRQGKETQYF. The chain is built from TRBV7-8 and TRBJ2-5; 7 bases line up with TRBD1. The trim removed 5 bases at V and 5 bases at J, leaving 14 bases unmatched. The CDR3 is 16 amino acids. From germline, CDR1 is SGHVS and CDR2 FQNEAQ.

Concerning this clone itself: Additional DNA sequences in this sample encode the identical CDR3. The chain combines TRBV7-2 with TRBJ1-5; a weak D match, TRBD1 (5 bases). The germline V and J ends were trimmed by 2 bases and 0 bases, with 8 bases remaining between them. Germline loops: CDR1 SGHTA, CDR2 FQGNSA. The CDR3 consists of 15 residues. The DNA of the CDR3 is TGTGCCAGCAGCTTAACCCAGGGTAGCAATCAGCCCCAGCATTTT. This gives the protein CASSLTQGSNQPQHF.

In this sample, this clone turned up once. The genes are TRBV2 and TRBJ2-7; D is perhaps TRBD1 (6 bases). The CDR3 covers 11 residues. Looked up from germline, CDR1 is SNHLY and CDR2 is FYNNEI. Trimming pared 4 bases from V and 5 bases from J, leaving 6 bases between. The CDR3 loop reads CASSAGDEQYF. DNA for the CDR3: TGTGCCAGCAGTGCAGGGGACGAGCAGTACTTC.

V and J are TRBV18 and TRBJ1-1, with TRBD1 as a possible D gene (6 bases). This CDR3 comprises 14 residues. The ends were cut back, 1 base at V and 4 bases at J, with 10 bases in the middle. Germline CDR1 is KGHSH and CDR2 is LQKENI. As DNA, the CDR3 is TGTGCCAGCTCACCACAGGGGGTAGGCACTGAAGCTTTCTTT. Its translation is CASSPQGVGTEAFF.

The chain couples TRBV7-3 to TRBJ1-2; tentative D call: TRBD1 (6 bases). CDR1 SGHTA and CDR2 FQGTGA come from the germline V gene. Trimming cost V 5 bases and J 8 bases, with 24 bases left between them. The CDR3 covers 16 residues. CDR3 bases: TGTGCCAGCAGCGCCGATGGGGGGGGGCTCCGGGAGGGCTACACCTTC. Translating it yields CASSADGGGLREGYTF.

The V gene is TRBV6-4, the J gene TRBJ1-1, with D possibly matching TRBD1 (5 bases). V lost 6 bases and J lost 3, with 20 bases in between. Germline V gene lookup returns CDR1 MRHNA and CDR2 SNTAGT. The CDR3 totals 16 residues. CDR3 region: CASRKDVGGGDTEAFF. CDR3 DNA: TGTGCCAGCAGAAAGGACGTCGGAGGAGGGGACACTGAAGCTTTCTTT.

V and J are TRBV5-1 and TRBJ2-7; D perhaps matches TRBD2 (5 bases). V was trimmed by 3 bases and J by 0 bases, leaving 10 bases between them. Looked up from germline, CDR1 is SGHRS and CDR2 is YFSETQ. This CDR3 is 14 amino acids long. The CDR3 coding sequence is TGCGCCAGCAGCTGGGGAGCCCACTCCTACGAGCAGTACTTC. Translation gives CASSWGAHSYEQYF.

The chain carries TRBV5-5 and TRBJ2-7, with D perhaps TRBD1 (5 bases). CDR3 length equals 13 residues. Looked up from germline, CDR1 is SGHKS and CDR2 is YYEKEE (reference sequence). Trimming left V 4 bases short and J 0 bases short, with 8 bases between. DNA for the CDR3: TGTGCCAGCAGCCCGGACAACTCCTACGAGCAGTACTTC. It specifies CASSPDNSYEQYF.

The rearrangement joins TRBV19 to TRBJ2-6, with D perhaps TRBD1 (5 bases). Germline CDR1 is LNHDA and CDR2 is SQIVND (reference sequence). The CDR3 covers 13 residues. CDR3: CAAGKSGANVLTF. CDR3 nucleotides: TGTGCTGCAGGGAAGTCTGGGGCCAACGTCCTGACTTTC.